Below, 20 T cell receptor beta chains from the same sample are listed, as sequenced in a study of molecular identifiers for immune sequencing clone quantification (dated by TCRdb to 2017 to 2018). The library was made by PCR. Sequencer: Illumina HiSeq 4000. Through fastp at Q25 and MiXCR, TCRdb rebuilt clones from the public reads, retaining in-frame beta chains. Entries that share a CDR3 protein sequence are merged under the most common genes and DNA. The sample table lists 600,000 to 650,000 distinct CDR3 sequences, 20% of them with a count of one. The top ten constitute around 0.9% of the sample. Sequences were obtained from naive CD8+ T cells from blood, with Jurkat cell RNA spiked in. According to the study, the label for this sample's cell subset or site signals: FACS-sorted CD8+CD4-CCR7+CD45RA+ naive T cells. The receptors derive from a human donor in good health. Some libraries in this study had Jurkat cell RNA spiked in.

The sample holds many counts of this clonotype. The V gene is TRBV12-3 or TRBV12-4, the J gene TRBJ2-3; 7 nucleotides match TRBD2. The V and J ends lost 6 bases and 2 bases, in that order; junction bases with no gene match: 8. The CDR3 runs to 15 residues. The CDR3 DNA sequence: TGTGCCAGCAGGGGTTTCGCGGGGGACACAGATACGCAGTATTTT. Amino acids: CASRGFAGDTDTQYF.

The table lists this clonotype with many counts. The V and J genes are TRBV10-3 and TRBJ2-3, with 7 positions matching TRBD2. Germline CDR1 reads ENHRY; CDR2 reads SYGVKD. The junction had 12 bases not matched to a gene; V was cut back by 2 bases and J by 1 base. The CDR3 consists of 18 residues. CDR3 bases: TGTGCCATCAGTGAGGGAACCCTTTCCGGACTAGGCACAGATACGCAGTATTTT. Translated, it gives CAISEGTLSGLGTDTQYF.

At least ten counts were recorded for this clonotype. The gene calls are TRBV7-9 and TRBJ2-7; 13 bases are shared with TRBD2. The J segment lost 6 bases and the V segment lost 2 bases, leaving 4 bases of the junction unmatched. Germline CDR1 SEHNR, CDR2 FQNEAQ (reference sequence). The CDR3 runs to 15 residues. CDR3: CASSLTSGRGGEQYF. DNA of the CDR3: TGTGCCAGCAGCTTAACTAGCGGGAGGGGAGGCGAGCAGTACTTC.

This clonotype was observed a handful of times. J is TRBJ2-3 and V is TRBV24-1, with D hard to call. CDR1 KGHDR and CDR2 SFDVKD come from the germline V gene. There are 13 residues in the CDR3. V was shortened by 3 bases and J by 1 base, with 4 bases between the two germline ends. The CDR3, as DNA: TGTGCCACCAGTGATGACCGCACAGATACGCAGTATTTT. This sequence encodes CATSDDRTDTQYF.

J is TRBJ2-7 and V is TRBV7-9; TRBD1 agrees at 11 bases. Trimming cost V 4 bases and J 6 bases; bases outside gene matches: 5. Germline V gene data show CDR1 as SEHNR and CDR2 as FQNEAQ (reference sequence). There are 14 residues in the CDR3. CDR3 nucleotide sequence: TGTGCCAGCAGCTCCGGGACAGGGGGTGGCGAGCAGTACTTC. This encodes CASSSGTGGGEQYF. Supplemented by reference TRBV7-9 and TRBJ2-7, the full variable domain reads DTGVSQNPRHKITKRGQNVTFRCDPISEHNRLYWYRQTLGQGPEFLTYFQNEAQLEKSRLLSDRFSAERPKGSFSTLEIQRTEQGDSAMYLCASSSGTGGGEQYFGPGTRLTVT.

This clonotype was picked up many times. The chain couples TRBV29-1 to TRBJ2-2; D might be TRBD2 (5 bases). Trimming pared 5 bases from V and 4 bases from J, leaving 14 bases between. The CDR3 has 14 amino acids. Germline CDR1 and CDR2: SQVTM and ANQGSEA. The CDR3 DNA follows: TGCAGCGTTTTGGACGGGGAGACCACCGGGGAGCTGTTTTTT. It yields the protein CSVLDGETTGELFF.

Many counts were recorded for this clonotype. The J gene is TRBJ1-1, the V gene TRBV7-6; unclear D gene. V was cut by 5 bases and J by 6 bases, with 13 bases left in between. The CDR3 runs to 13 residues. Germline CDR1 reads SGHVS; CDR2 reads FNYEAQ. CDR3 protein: CASSAEWAAEAFF. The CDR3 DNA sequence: TGTGCCAGCAGCGCAGAATGGGCCGCTGAAGCTTTCTTT.

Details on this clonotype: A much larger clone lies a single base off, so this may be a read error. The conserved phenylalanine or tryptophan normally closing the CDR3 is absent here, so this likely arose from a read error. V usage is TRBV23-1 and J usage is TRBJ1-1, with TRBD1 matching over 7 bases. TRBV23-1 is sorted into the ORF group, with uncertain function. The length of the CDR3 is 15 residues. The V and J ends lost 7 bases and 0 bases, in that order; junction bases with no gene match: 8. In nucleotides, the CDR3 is TGCGCCAGCACCTACGGACAGGTCCTGAACACTGAAGCTTTCTCT. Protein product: CASTYGQVLNTEAFS.

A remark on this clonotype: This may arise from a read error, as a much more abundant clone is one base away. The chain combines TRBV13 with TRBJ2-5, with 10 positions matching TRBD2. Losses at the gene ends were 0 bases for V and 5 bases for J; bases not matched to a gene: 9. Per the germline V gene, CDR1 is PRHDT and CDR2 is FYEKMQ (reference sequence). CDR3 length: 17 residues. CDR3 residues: CASSLGSSGRVMETQYF. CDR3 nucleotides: TGTGCCAGCAGCTTAGGATCAAGCGGGAGGGTCATGGAGACCCAGTACTTC.

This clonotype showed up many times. The CDR3 coding sequence is TGTGCCAGCAGCCGAAGGGACAGCCGCTCCTACAATGAGCAGTTCTTC. Translated: CASSRRDSRSYNEQFF. The chain recombines TRBV11-1 with TRBJ2-1; 7 bases line up with TRBD1. V dropped 5 bases and J dropped 0; count of bases not matched to a gene: 7. This CDR3 has 16 residues. In germline, CDR1 is SGHAT, CDR2 FQDESV (reference sequence).

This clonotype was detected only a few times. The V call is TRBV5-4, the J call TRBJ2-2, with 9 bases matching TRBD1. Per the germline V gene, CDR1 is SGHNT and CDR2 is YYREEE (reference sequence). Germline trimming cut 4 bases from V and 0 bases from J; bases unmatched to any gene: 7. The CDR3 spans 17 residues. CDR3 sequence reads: CASSHGQGHPNTGELFF. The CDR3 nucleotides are TGTGCCAGCAGCCACGGACAGGGGCACCCGAACACCGGGGAGCTGTTTTTT.

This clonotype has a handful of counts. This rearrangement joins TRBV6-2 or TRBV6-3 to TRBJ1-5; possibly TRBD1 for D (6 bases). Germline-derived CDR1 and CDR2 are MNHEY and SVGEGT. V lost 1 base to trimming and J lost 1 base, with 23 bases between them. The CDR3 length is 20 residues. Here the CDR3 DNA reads TGTGCCAGCAGTTACTGGGCGCCCAGCCCCACAGGGAAGAGCAATCAGCCCCAGCATTTT. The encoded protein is CASSYWAPSPTGKSNQPQHF.

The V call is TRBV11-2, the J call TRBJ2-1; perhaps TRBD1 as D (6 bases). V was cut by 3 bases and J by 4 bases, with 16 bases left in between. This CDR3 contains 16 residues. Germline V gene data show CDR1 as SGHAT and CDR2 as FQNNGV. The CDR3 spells CASSLGRGLEYNEQFF. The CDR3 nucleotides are TGTGCCAGCAGCTTGGGAAGGGGGTTAGAGTACAATGAGCAGTTCTTC. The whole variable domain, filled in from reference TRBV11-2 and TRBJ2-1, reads EAGVAQSPRYKIIEKRQSVAFWCNPISGHATLYWYQQILGQGPKLLIQFQNNGVVDDSQLPKDRFSAERLKGVDSTLKIQPAKLEDSAVYLCASSLGRGLEYNEQFFGPGTRLTVL.

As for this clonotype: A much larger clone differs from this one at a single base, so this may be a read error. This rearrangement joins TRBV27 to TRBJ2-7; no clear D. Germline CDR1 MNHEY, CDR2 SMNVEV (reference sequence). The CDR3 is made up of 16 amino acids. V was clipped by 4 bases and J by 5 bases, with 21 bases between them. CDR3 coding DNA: TGTGCCAGCAGTTCTACACCAACAGTGAACTACGACGAGCAGTACTTC. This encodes CASSSTPTVNYDEQYF.

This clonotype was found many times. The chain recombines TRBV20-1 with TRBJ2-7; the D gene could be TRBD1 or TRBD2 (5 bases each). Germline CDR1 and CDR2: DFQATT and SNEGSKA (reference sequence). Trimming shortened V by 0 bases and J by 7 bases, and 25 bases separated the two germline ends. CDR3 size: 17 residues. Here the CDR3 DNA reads TGCAGTGCTAGAGATCTAGTGAGGGGAACTGTCTGGGGTGAGCAGTACTTC. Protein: CSARDLVRGTVWGEQYF.

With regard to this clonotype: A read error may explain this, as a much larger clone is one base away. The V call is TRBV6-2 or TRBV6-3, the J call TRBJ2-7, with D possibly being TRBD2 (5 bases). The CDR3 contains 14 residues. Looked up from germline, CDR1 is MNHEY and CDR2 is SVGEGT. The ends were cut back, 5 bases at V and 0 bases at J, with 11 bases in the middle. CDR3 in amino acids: CASSEASSSYEQYF. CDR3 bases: TGTGCCAGCAGTGAAGCTAGCTCCTCCTACGAGCAGTACTTC.

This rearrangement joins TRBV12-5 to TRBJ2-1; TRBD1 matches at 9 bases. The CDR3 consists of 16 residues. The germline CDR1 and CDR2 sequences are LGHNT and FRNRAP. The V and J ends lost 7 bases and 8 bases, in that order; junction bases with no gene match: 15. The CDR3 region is CASAQTGGVRGDEQFF. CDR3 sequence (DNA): TGTGCTAGTGCCCAGACAGGGGGGGTCCGGGGAGATGAGCAGTTCTTC.

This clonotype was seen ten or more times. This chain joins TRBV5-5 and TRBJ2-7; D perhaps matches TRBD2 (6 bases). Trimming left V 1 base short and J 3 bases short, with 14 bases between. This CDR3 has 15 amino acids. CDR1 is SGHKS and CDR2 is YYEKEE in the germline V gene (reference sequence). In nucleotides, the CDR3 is TGTGCCAGCAGCTTGAATTCCCGGGAGTTCTACGAGCAGTACTTC. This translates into CASSLNSREFYEQYF.

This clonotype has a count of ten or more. The CDR3 region has the DNA TGCGCCAGCAGCCAAGACAGGGGAGTCACTGAAGCTTTCTTT. Protein sequence: CASSQDRGVTEAFF. The chain has TRBV4-3 and TRBJ1-1; D might be TRBD1 (6 bases). Trimming shortened V by 0 bases and J by 4 bases, and 9 bases separated the two germline ends. The CDR3 consists of 14 residues. From germline, CDR1 is LGHNA and CDR2 YSLEER.

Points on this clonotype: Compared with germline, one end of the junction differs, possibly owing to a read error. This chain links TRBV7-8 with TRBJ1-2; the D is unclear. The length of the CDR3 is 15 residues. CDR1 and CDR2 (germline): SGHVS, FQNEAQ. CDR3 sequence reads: CASRLASSLAFGYTF. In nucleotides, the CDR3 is TGTGCCAGCAGATTAGCTTCATCGCTCGCGTTTGGCTACACCTTC.